These 14 T cell receptor beta chains were sequenced from one sample in a study of T cell responses to AZD1222 COVID-19 vaccine. Data came from immunoSEQ multiplex PCR; TCRdb stores just in-frame clones and leaves some out. Here the sample spans some 130,000 clones, about nine tenths being singletons. Sequenced material: peripheral blood, taken on day 0 of AZD1222 vaccination. The receptors derive from an adult in good health.

This clone has just a few counts. The chain uses TRBV2 and TRBJ2-7, with D perhaps matching TRBD1 (5 bases). This CDR3 region has 13 residues. Germline CDR1 and CDR2: SNHLY and FYNNEI. V shed 3 bases and J shed 2 bases, with 8 bases lying between them. In DNA, the CDR3 is TGTGCCAGCAGTGACCAGGGAACCTACGAGCAGTACTTC. It specifies CASSDQGTYEQYF.

The rearrangement joins TRBV7-8 to TRBJ2-1; D is possibly TRBD1 (6 bases). Trimming stripped 3 bases from V and 4 bases from J, with 13 bases between. Looked up from germline, CDR1 is SGHVS and CDR2 is FQNEAQ. This CDR3 is built from 15 residues. The CDR3 reads CASSFEGHIYNEQFF. The CDR3 bases are TGTGCCAGCAGCTTTGAGGGACATATATACAATGAGCAGTTCTTC. Based on the CDR3 plus reference TRBV7-8 and TRBJ2-1, the full variable domain is GAGVSQSPRYKVAKRGQDVALRCDPISGHVSLFWYQQALGQGPEFLTYFQNEAQLDKSGLPSDRFFAERPEGSVSTLKIQRTQQEDSAVYLCASSFEGHIYNEQFFGPGTRLTVL.

The rearrangement uses TRBV7-9 and TRBJ1-3; no clear D gene. Germline V lookup: CDR1 SEHNR, CDR2 FQNEAQ (reference sequence). The CDR3 loop spans 16 amino acids. Trimming shortened V by 5 bases and J by 0 bases, and 14 bases separated the two germline ends. The CDR3 DNA follows: TGTGCCAGCAGCCCCCCCGGCGGAAACTCTGGAAACACCATATATTTT. Translating it yields CASSPPGGNSGNTIYF.

The V and J genes are TRBV6-5 and TRBJ2-7; D is uncertain. The V gene lost 5 bases and the J gene lost 6 bases, with 11 bases spanning the gap. This CDR3 is built from 12 residues. Per germline, CDR1 MNHEY and CDR2 SVGAGI. The CDR3 bases are TGTGCCAGCAGTCTTGACCGTCTCGAGCAGTACTTC. Its protein is CASSLDRLEQYF.

The chain couples TRBV5-4 to TRBJ1-5; D unclear. Trimming took off 2 bases at V and 3 bases at J, with 3 bases between the two ends. The CDR3 spans 12 residues. Germline CDR1 SGHNT, CDR2 YYREEE (reference sequence). CDR3 DNA sequence: TGTGCCAGCAGCTTCGACAATCAGCCCCAGCATTTT. Residues: CASSFDNQPQHF.

The chain has TRBV7-6 and TRBJ1-3; 7 nucleotides agree with TRBD1. The trim removed 5 bases at V and 4 bases at J, leaving 17 bases unmatched. This CDR3 has 18 residues. Germline V gene lookup returns CDR1 SGHVS and CDR2 FNYEAQ. In DNA form, the CDR3 reads TGTGCCAGCAGCCCCCCTTTTGATCGACAGGGTCTGGGAAACACCATATATTTT. Residues: CASSPPFDRQGLGNTIYF.

This chain uses TRBV2 with TRBJ2-3; maybe TRBD2 (5 bases). Germline V gene sequence: CDR1 SNHLY, CDR2 FYNNEI. This CDR3 has 16 amino acids. Trimming stripped 6 bases from V and 5 bases from J, with 21 bases between. The CDR3 sequence is CASRTSPREQGDTQYF. The CDR3 DNA is TGTGCCAGCAGGACCTCCCCTAGGGAGCAAGGAGATACGCAGTATTTT.

This rearrangement joins TRBV6-4 to TRBJ1-4; 8 bases agree with TRBD1. The CDR3 loop spans 15 amino acids. Germline-derived CDR1 and CDR2 are MRHNA and SNTAGT. V shed 3 bases and J 5 bases; nucleotides not matched to a gene: 5. CDR3 sequence (DNA): TGTGCCAGCAGTGAAGGACAGGGAGAGAATGAAAAACTGTTTTTT. It codes for CASSEGQGENEKLFF.

This chain links TRBV10-3 with TRBJ2-2; the D is unclear. The CDR3 runs to 13 residues. Germline V gene sequence: CDR1 ENHRY, CDR2 SYGVKD. V dropped 10 bases and J dropped 5 bases, with 14 bases sitting between them. The CDR3 here is CATRRDSTGELFF. The CDR3 DNA reads as TGTGCCACCCGACGCGATTCGACCGGGGAGCTGTTTTTT.

The rearrangement links TRBV30 to TRBJ2-4; TRBD2 might be the D (5 bases). The V and J ends lost 0 bases and 6 bases respectively, with 15 bases between them. The germline CDR1 and CDR2 sequences are GTSNPN and SVGIG (reference sequence). The CDR3 is 15 residues long. The DNA of the CDR3 is TGTGCCTGGAGTGTACAAAGAGGGATTATAAACATTCAGTACTTC. It specifies CAWSVQRGIINIQYF.

CDR3 residues: CASRGADTGELFF. The CDR3, as DNA: TGTGCCAGCAGGGGGGCAGACACCGGGGAGCTGTTTTTT. This rearrangement joins TRBV19 to TRBJ2-2; D perhaps matches TRBD1 (7 bases). V lost 9 bases, J lost 3 bases, and 11 bases lay in between. Germline V gene data show CDR1 as LNHDA and CDR2 as SQIVND (reference sequence). There are 13 residues in the CDR3.

The chain couples TRBV2 to TRBJ2-3, with 12 bases matching TRBD2. V shed 8 bases, J shed 6 bases, and the junction held 12 bases outside the gene matches. The CDR3 is made up of 16 amino acids. Germline CDR1 reads SNHLY; CDR2 reads FYNNEI. CDR3 nucleotides: TGTGCCAGCGACGGAAGGACTAGCGGGGAACTTGATACGCAGTATTTT. It yields the protein CASDGRTSGELDTQYF.

This clone was seen once. The CDR3 DNA sequence: TGTGCCAGTAGGGCAGGAGATACGCAGTATTTT. Translated: CASRAGDTQYF. The genes are TRBV19 and TRBJ2-3; the D is unclear. Germline V gene lookup returns CDR1 LNHDA and CDR2 SQIVND (reference sequence). The CDR3 runs to 11 residues. The ends were cut back, 6 bases at V and 5 bases at J, with 6 bases in the middle.

J is TRBJ1-5 and V is TRBV5-1, with 7 bases matching TRBD1. V was clipped by 4 bases and J by 5 bases; unmatched bases: 9. This CDR3 comprises 15 residues. The germline CDR1 and CDR2 sequences are SGHRS and YFSETQ. The CDR3 nucleotides read TGCGCCAGCAGCCTGGGGACAGACGCCTATCAGCCCCAGCATTTT. Amino acid sequence: CASSLGTDAYQPQHF. Variable domain in full (rest from reference TRBV5-1 and TRBJ1-5): KAGVTQTPRYLIKTRGQQVTLSCSPISGHRSVSWYQQTPGQGLQFLFEYFSETQRNKGNFPGRFSGRQFSNSRSEMNVSTLELGDSALYLCASSLGTDAYQPQHFGDGTRLSIL.